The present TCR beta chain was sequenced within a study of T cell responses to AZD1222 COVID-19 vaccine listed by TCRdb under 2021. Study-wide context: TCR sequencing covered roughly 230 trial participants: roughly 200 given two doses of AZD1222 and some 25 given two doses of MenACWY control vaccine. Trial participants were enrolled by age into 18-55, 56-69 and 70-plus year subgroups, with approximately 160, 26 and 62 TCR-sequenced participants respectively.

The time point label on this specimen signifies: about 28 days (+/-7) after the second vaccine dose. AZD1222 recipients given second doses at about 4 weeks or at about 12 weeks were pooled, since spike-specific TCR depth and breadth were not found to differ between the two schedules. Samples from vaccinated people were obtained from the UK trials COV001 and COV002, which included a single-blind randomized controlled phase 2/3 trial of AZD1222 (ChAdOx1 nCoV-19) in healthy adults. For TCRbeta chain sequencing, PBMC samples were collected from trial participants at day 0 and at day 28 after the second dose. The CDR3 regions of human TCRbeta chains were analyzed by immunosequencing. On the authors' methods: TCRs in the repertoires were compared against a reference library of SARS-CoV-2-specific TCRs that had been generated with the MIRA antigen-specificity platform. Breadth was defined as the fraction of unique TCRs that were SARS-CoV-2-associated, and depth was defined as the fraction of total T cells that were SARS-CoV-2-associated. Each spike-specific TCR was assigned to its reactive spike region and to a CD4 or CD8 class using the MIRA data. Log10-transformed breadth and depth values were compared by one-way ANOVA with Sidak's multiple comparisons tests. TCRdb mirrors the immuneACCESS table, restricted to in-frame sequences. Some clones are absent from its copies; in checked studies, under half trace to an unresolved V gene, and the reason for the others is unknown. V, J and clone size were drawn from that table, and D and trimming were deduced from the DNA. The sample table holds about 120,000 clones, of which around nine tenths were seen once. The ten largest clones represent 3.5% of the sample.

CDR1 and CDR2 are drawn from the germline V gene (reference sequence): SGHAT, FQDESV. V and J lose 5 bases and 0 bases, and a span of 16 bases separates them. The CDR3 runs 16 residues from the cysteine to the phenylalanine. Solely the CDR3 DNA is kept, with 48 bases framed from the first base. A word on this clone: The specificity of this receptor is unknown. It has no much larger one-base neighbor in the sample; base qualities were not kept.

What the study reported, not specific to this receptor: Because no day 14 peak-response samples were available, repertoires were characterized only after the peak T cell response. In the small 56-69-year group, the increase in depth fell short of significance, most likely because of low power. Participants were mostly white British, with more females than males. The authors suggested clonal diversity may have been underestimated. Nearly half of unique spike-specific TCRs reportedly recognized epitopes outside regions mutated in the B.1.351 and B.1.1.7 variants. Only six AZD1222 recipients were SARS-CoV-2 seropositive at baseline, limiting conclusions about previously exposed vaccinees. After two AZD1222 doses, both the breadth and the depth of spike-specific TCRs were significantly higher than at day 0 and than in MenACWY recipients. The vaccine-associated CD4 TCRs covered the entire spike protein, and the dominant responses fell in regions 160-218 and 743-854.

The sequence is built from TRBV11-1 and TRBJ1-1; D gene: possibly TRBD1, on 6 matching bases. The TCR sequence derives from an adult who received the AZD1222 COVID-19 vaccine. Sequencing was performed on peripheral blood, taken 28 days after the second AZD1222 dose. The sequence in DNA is TGTGCCAGCAGCCCCTTTTGGACAGCCCTGAACACTGAAGCTTTCTTT. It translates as CASSPFWTALNTEAFF.